Each of the 15 T cell receptor beta chains below was sequenced from the same sample in a study of T-cell memory formation after mild COVID-19. One entry per CDR3 protein, called by TCRdb with MiXCR from the 5' RACE reads. The sample has 140,000 or so distinct CDR3 sequences, 6% seen once. Source material: PBMCs or a T cell subset sorted from them (not recorded which). The receptors were sampled from an adult woman who had mild COVID-19 (a few samples of this study predate the infection). Cell type and time point are not known.

This clonotype has ten or more counts. The V gene is TRBV6-2 or TRBV6-3, the J gene TRBJ2-5; possible D gene TRBD2, 5 bases. This CDR3 is 14 amino acids long. V was cut by 6 bases and J by 1 base, with 12 bases left in between. Germline loops: CDR1 MNHEY, CDR2 SVGEGT. DNA for the CDR3: TGTGCCAGCAGCAATCTGCGGGTCCAAGAGACCCAGTACTTC. Its protein is CASSNLRVQETQYF.

At least ten counts were recorded for this clonotype. A junction boundary mismatches the germline segment, possibly from a read error. The chain combines TRBV5-1 with TRBJ2-3; no firm D call. Germline CDR1 reads SGHRS; CDR2 reads YFSETQ. The CDR3 has 13 amino acids. The CDR3 region is CASSLDSTDTQYF. Written as DNA, the CDR3 is TGTGCCAGCAGCCTAGACAGCACAGATACGCAGTATTTT.

This clonotype was picked up many times. CDR3 protein: CAISEPDRGLGDTQYF. The CDR3 DNA is TGTGCCATCAGTGAGCCGGACAGGGGGCTAGGAGATACGCAGTATTTT. The chain combines TRBV10-3 with TRBJ2-3; 11 bases fit TRBD1. The CDR3 has 16 amino acids. Trimming took 2 bases from V and 5 from J; bases not matched to a gene: 6. CDR1 and CDR2 (germline): ENHRY, SYGVKD.

Ten or more counts support this clonotype. The genes are TRBV30 and TRBJ2-3, with TRBD1 matching 8 bases. Trimming took 4 bases from V and 9 from J; bases not matched to a gene: 12. Germline V gene lookup returns CDR1 GTSNPN and CDR2 SVGIG (reference sequence). CDR3 size: 14 residues. CDR3 region: CAWNIPHRGFTQYF. In DNA form, the CDR3 reads TGTGCCTGGAACATACCTCACAGGGGGTTCACGCAGTATTTT.

This clonotype was counted ten times or more. The gene calls are TRBV11-3 and TRBJ1-3; 7 nucleotides line up with TRBD1. Germline CDR1 is SGHNT and CDR2 is YENEEA. The CDR3 runs 16 residues. J gave up 0 bases and V 5 bases, and 7 bases lay outside the gene matches. CDR3 in DNA: TGTGCCAGCAGCGCTAGACAGGGAGACTCTGGAAACACCATATATTTT. It yields the protein CASSARQGDSGNTIYF.

The sample holds many counts of this clonotype. This chain joins TRBV25-1 and TRBJ2-7, with a possible D match to TRBD2 (6 bases). From germline, CDR1 is MGHDK and CDR2 SYGVNS. V lost 3 bases and J 6 bases, leaving 12 bases between the germline ends. This CDR3 has 13 amino acids. The CDR3 is CASSEGGLGEQYF. CDR3 sequence (DNA): TGTGCCAGCAGTGAGGGAGGTTTGGGCGAGCAGTACTTC.

This clonotype was counted a single time. This chain uses TRBV4-1 with TRBJ2-7; TRBD1 matches 7 bases. This CDR3 contains 15 residues. Per germline, CDR1 MGHRA and CDR2 YSYEKL. V shed 1 base, J shed 4 bases, and the junction held 7 bases outside the gene matches. The CDR3 is CASSQAPGQSYEQYF. In DNA, the CDR3 is TGCGCCAGCAGCCAAGCGCCGGGACAGAGTTACGAGCAGTACTTC.

This clonotype was found many times. The V and J genes are TRBV7-2 and TRBJ2-7; 12 bases match TRBD2. The CDR3 has 17 amino acids. Looked up from germline, CDR1 is SGHTA and CDR2 is FQGNSA. V lost 5 bases, J lost 4 bases, and 12 bases stayed unmatched. The CDR3 DNA is TGTGCCAGCAGCCTCCTATATGACGGACTAGCGGGATACGAGCAGTACTTC. Its protein product is CASSLLYDGLAGYEQYF.

This clonotype was detected only a few times. The chain carries TRBV7-2 and TRBJ2-1; D might be TRBD2 (6 bases). This CDR3 has 14 residues. In germline, CDR1 is SGHTA, CDR2 FQGNSA. Trimming shortened V by 5 bases and J by 2 bases, and 10 bases separated the two germline ends. The DNA for the CDR3 is TGTGCCAGCAGCCCCGGAGGGCCCTACAATGAGCAGTTCTTC. Translated, it gives CASSPGGPYNEQFF.

This clonotype has a handful of counts. CDR3 bases: TGTGCCAGCAGCATGGGACGGGGCAAGCAAGTCTACGAGCAGTACTTC. It codes for CASSMGRGKQVYEQYF. This rearrangement joins TRBV7-9 to TRBJ2-7, with D perhaps being TRBD1 or TRBD2 (5 bases each). This CDR3 has 16 residues. Germline CDR1 is SEHNR and CDR2 is FQNEAQ (reference sequence). Trimming took 5 bases from V and 3 from J, leaving 20 bases between them.

This clonotype was counted ten times or more. This rearrangement joins TRBV5-1 to TRBJ2-5, with 8 bases aligning to TRBD1. The CDR3 consists of 15 residues. Germline values: CDR1 SGHRS, CDR2 YFSETQ. V lost 3 bases to trimming and J lost 5 bases; unmatched junction nucleotides: 9. CDR3 in DNA: TGCGCCAGCAGCTACGGACAGGGAAGGACGGAGACCCAGTACTTC. Protein sequence: CASSYGQGRTETQYF.

This clonotype occurred many times. The gene calls are TRBV30 and TRBJ2-7, with unresolved D. Trimming shortened V by 4 bases and J by 3 bases, and 16 bases separated the two germline ends. CDR3 size: 14 residues. The V gene's germline CDR1 is GTSNPN and CDR2 SVGIG (reference sequence). The CDR3 is CAWTRAGFFYEQYF. The CDR3 DNA reads as TGTGCCTGGACCCGCGCCGGGTTCTTCTACGAGCAGTACTTC. Looking up the rest from reference TRBV30 and TRBJ2-7 gives the full variable domain: SQTIHQWPATLVQPVGSPLSLECTVEGTSNPNLYWYRQAAGRGLQLLFYSVGIGQISSEVPQNLSASRPQDRQFILSSKKLLLSDSGFYLCAWTRAGFFYEQYFGPGTRLTVT.

This clonotype has a count of ten or more. The CDR3, as DNA: TGCGCCAGCAGCTTCCTCCGACAGGGATCGGATGGCTACACCTTC. Residues: CASSFLRQGSDGYTF. The chain employs TRBV5-1 and TRBJ1-2; 7 bases map to TRBD1. J lost 6 bases, V lost 2 bases, and 10 bases had no gene match. From germline, CDR1 is SGHRS and CDR2 YFSETQ. This CDR3 contains 15 residues. The full variable domain, completed using reference TRBV5-1 and TRBJ1-2, is KAGVTQTPRYLIKTRGQQVTLSCSPISGHRSVSWYQQTPGQGLQFLFEYFSETQRNKGNFPGRFSGRQFSNSRSEMNVSTLELGDSALYLCASSFLRQGSDGYTFGSGTRLTVV.

This clonotype came up many times. This chain uses TRBV7-3 with TRBJ1-2; 8 nucleotides line up with TRBD1. The V gene end was trimmed by 5 bases and the J gene end by 1 base; junction bases not matched to a gene: 3. Germline-derived CDR1 and CDR2 are SGHTA and FQGTGA. The length of the CDR3 is 14 residues. The CDR3 region is CASSPGGGNYGYTF. The CDR3 DNA is TGTGCCAGCAGCCCAGGGGGCGGTAACTATGGCTACACCTTC.

This clonotype was observed at least ten times. V is TRBV5-1 and J is TRBJ2-3; 12 bases agree with TRBD2. The CDR3 totals 15 residues. J lost 3 bases, V lost 5 bases, and 4 bases had no gene match. Germline V lookup: CDR1 SGHRS, CDR2 YFSETQ. For the CDR3, the DNA is TGCGCCAGCAGTCTAGCGGGGGGGACTACAGATACGCAGTATTTT. Its translation is CASSLAGGTTDTQYF.